This TCR beta chain was identified during a study of T cells in Graves' hyperthyroidism and ophthalmopathy. The wider study: Upon initial diagnosis and before any treatment, peripheral blood was collected. Study-level findings and limits: Through a model of 13 V-J features, ophthalmopathy was separated from stable hyperthyroidism.

Inclusion characteristics of ophthalmopathy patients comprised a Clinical Activity Score of at least 3, a NOSPECS grade of at least 4, and duration under 3 months. This clonotype was picked up many times. What it binds is not known. There are 15 residues in the CDR3. Germline V gene lookup returns CDR1 MNHNS and CDR2 SASEGT. J was trimmed by 7 bases and V by 6 bases; bases with no gene match: 13. Amplification of TCR beta CDR3 regions was performed using RNA transcripts as template. The HTBI primer set drove a first-round RT-PCR of the TCR CDR3. In TCRdb, the multiplex PCR reads were re-called with MiXCR into one record per CDR3 protein. The sample gives a few hundred thousand distinct CDR3 sequences, roughly 13% of which show up once; 34% is in the top ten.

The sequenced sample consisted of blood. This sequence was found in a woman in her thirties or forties with Graves' ophthalmopathy. The V gene is TRBV6-1, the J gene TRBJ1-1; 8 bases align to TRBD1. This chain's CDR3 is CASSPQWGTGFEAFF. The CDR3, as DNA: TGTGCCAGCAGCCCCCAGTGGGGGACAGGCTTTGAAGCTTTCTTT.